This is a list of T cell receptor beta chains from one sample in a study of T cells in tumors after PD-1 blockade. Measured with immunoSEQ multiplex PCR; TCRdb has only the in-frame clones, and not every one. The sample consists of tens of thousands of clones, 79% of them appearing once. The sample here was PBMCs, taken before anti-PD-1 therapy. These receptors were obtained from a human donor with advanced basal cell or squamous cell carcinoma (not recorded which). Both conserved end residues are part of each CDR3. Each record gives: J gene, V gene, CDR3 protein.

>TRBJ2-7|TRBV7-2
CASSLGPGQKYEQYF
>TRBJ2-7|TRBV6-5
CASRFGTSGSYEQYF
>TRBJ2-1|TRBV7-2
CASSLTPRGYNEQFF
>TRBJ2-2|TRBV3-1/TRBV3-2
CASSQPNFAGTGELFF
>TRBJ2-5|TRBV5-5
CASSLGGSQETQYF
>TRBJ1-2|TRBV6-5
CASSCRRQAPGGYTF
>TRBJ2-3|TRBV2
CASSSPQTSGGALADTQYF
>TRBJ2-7|TRBV27
CASSRDTYSSYEQYF
>TRBJ1-4|TRBV7-8
CASSSYRIPGQGRRLSEKLFF
>TRBJ2-2|TRBV21-1
CASRRCLRGTGELFF
>TRBJ1-1|TRBV5-1
CASSLSGAANTEAFF
>TRBJ2-2|TRBV5-6
CASSLSQITGELFF
>TRBJ2-4|TRBV2
CASRPTAGANIQYF
>TRBJ2-2|TRBV7-9
CASIQGLTRGTGELFF
>TRBJ2-3|TRBV3-1/TRBV3-2
CASSPGGDTQYF
>TRBJ2-3|TRBV27
CASSTPRGPSTDTQYF
>TRBJ2-5|TRBV6-5
CASFSGPGKETQYF
>TRBJ1-2|TRBV2
CASSESQGALGGYTF
>TRBJ1-6|TRBV25-1
CASAQGGGSPLHF
>TRBJ2-7|TRBV21-1
CASRFELATVLDEQYF
>TRBJ2-1|TRBV6-4
CASSPQGATEQFF
>TRBJ1-5|TRBV28
CASSFPSANQPQHF
>TRBJ2-2|TRBV3-1/TRBV3-2
CASSQRDRNTGELFF
>TRBJ2-5|TRBV28
CASNPAGVWETQYF
>TRBJ1-5|TRBV6-8
CASIISRRERYQPQHF
>TRBJ2-5|TRBV13
CASSLKAGRPQETQYF
>TRBJ1-1|TRBV6-5
CASINRGNTEAFF
>TRBJ2-7|TRBV27
CASSLPDSSYEQYF
>TRBJ2-7|TRBV28
CASSTHEREDRLSYEQYF
>TRBJ1-4|TRBV7-9
CASSFPSTTNEKLFF
>TRBJ1-2|TRBV10-3
CAIMEGRNYGYTF
>TRBJ1-5|TRBV18
CASSQQSNQPQHF
>TRBJ2-1|TRBV6-5
CASSYSPYEQFF
>TRBJ2-7|TRBV5-1
CASMGQGSYEQYF
>TRBJ1-1|TRBV12-3/TRBV12-4
CASRVGQNTEAFF
>TRBJ1-1|TRBV10-3
CAISEVSEGTEAFF
>TRBJ2-5|TRBV2
CATSSKGQGGETQYF
>TRBJ2-4|TRBV7-9
CASTGASGNIQYF
>TRBJ1-6|TRBV27
CASRPRANSPLHF
>TRBJ2-7|TRBV7-9
CASSLAGGSEQYF
>TRBJ1-6|TRBV14
CASNAGERRPLHF
>TRBJ1-3|TRBV29-1
CSVGEGSSGNTIYF
>TRBJ2-5|TRBV18
CASSPDSRGETQYF
>TRBJ2-2|TRBV13
CASSLAGRAGELFF
>TRBJ2-7|TRBV23-1
CASSPRGTEFSYEQYF
>TRBJ1-2|TRBV10-3
CATQGGGYGYTF
>TRBJ1-4|TRBV6-5
CASSSGQGAANEKLFF
>TRBJ1-2|TRBV4-1
CASSQDRAPGYTF
>TRBJ2-7|TRBV11-1
CASSSYFRGGHEQYF
>TRBJ2-7|TRBV5-6
CASSQRQGWIRYEQYF
>TRBJ2-1|TRBV7-2
CASSVSGSRYNEQFF
>TRBJ2-3|TRBV24-1
CATSDSGTGGTYTDTQYF
>TRBJ1-4|TRBV6-1
CASSEGTATNEKLFF
>TRBJ1-1|TRBV2
CASSERNTEAFF
>TRBJ1-2|TRBV6-6
CASRPGGDYGYTF
>TRBJ2-1|TRBV19
CASSSWVGDNEQFF
>TRBJ2-7|TRBV2
CASSGDRAGEQYF